The 24 T cell receptor beta chains below were found in one sample sequenced in a study of beta chain features in type 1 diabetes. The investigators reverse transcribed all of the isolated RNA, so they sequenced expressed TCRB transcripts. Clones were read by immunoSEQ multiplex PCR, and TCRdb kept only the in-frame ones, dropping some. The data show 970,000 or so clones, about a sixth seen once. The specimen sequenced was naive CD4+ T cells from blood. Receptor source: a young woman in good health.

The chain has TRBV29-1 and TRBJ2-3; D ambiguous. The CDR3 has 13 amino acids. Germline V lookup: CDR1 SQVTM, CDR2 ANQGSEA. V lost 4 bases and J 2 bases, leaving 10 bases between the germline ends. DNA for the CDR3: TGCAGCGTTGGCCTCGCCCTCACAGATACGCAGTATTTT. As protein: CSVGLALTDTQYF.

This clone was observed a handful of times. The same CDR3 is also encoded by other DNA sequences in this sample. The V gene is TRBV5-1, the J gene TRBJ1-2, with a tentative D call TRBD1 (5 bases). From germline, CDR1 is SGHRS and CDR2 YFSETQ. With 0 bases removed from V and 2 bases from J, the gap between germline ends came to 8 bases. The CDR3 totals 14 residues. The DNA of the CDR3 is TGCGCCAGCAGCTTGGCTGGGACCAACTATGGCTACACCTTC. This sequence encodes CASSLAGTNYGYTF. The full variable domain, completed using reference TRBV5-1 and TRBJ1-2, is KAGVTQTPRYLIKTRGQQVTLSCSPISGHRSVSWYQQTPGQGLQFLFEYFSETQRNKGNFPGRFSGRQFSNSRSEMNVSTLELGDSALYLCASSLAGTNYGYTFGSGTRLTVV.

The genes are TRBV4-1 and TRBJ1-2; 9 bases are shared with TRBD1. The CDR3 is 16 amino acids. From germline, CDR1 is MGHRA and CDR2 YSYEKL. The J segment lost 2 bases and the V segment lost 2 bases, leaving 6 bases of the junction unmatched. This CDR3 reads CASSQTGQGSNYGYTF. The DNA of the CDR3 is TGCGCCAGCAGCCAAACGGGACAGGGATCAAACTATGGCTACACCTTC.

V is TRBV7-2 and J is TRBJ2-7, with TRBD2 matching 13 bases. Germline loops: CDR1 SGHTA, CDR2 FQGNSA. Germline trimming cut 5 bases from V and 3 bases from J; bases unmatched to any gene: 7. This CDR3 comprises 16 residues. The chain's CDR3 is CASSAFWTSGSYEQYF. As DNA, the CDR3 is TGTGCCAGCAGCGCCTTTTGGACTAGCGGGAGCTACGAGCAGTACTTC.

The chain couples TRBV9 to TRBJ2-3, with a tentative D call TRBD1 (6 bases). The CDR3 is 15 amino acids. The germline V gene encodes CDR1 SGDLS and CDR2 YYNGEE. Trimming shortened V by 0 bases and J by 10 bases, and 18 bases separated the two germline ends. CDR3 DNA sequence: TGTGCCAGCAGCGTAGCTACCGGCAGCCAGGGGTCGCAGTATTTT. It is translated as CASSVATGSQGSQYF.

The table lists this clone with a few counts. The chain recombines TRBV19 with TRBJ1-5; no firm D call. Germline-derived CDR1 and CDR2 are LNHDA and SQIVND (reference sequence). The CDR3 is made up of 16 amino acids. The V and J ends lost 3 bases and 5 bases respectively, with 17 bases between them. The CDR3, as DNA: TGTGCCAGTAGTATCCTCGCAGGAAGGAGGGATCAGCCCCAGCATTTT. Its protein product is CASSILAGRRDQPQHF.

Only a few counts were recorded for this clone. In the same sample, other DNA sequences code for this CDR3. CDR3 residues: CSASGDNEQFF. For the CDR3, the DNA is TGCAGTGCTTCGGGGGACAATGAGCAGTTCTTC. The chain has TRBV20-1 and TRBJ2-1, with D perhaps TRBD2 (6 bases). In germline, CDR1 is DFQATT, CDR2 SNEGSKA (reference sequence). V was clipped by 5 bases and J by 5 bases, with 7 bases between them. The CDR3 extends over 11 amino acids.

The chain has TRBV15 and TRBJ2-1; D is undetermined. The CDR3 length is 16 residues. Germline values: CDR1 LNHNV, CDR2 YYDKDF (reference sequence). V shed 0 bases and J shed 7 bases, with 16 bases lying between them. In DNA form, the CDR3 reads TGTGCCACCAGCAGAGATAGAGTGGCCTTTGGGAATGAGCAGTTCTTC. Its protein is CATSRDRVAFGNEQFF. The entire variable domain, with the rest obtained from reference TRBV15 and TRBJ2-1, is as follows: DAMVIQNPRYQVTQFGKPVTLSCSQTLNHNVMYWYQQKSSQAPKLLFHYYDKDFNNEADTPDNFQSRRPNTSFCFLDIRSPGLGDTAMYLCATSRDRVAFGNEQFFGPGTRLTVL.

This clone was counted only a few times. CDR3 amino acids: CASSQSPGQFSSYEQYF. CDR3 nucleotides: TGCGCCAGCAGCCAAAGCCCGGGACAGTTTAGCTCCTACGAGCAGTACTTC. The chain has TRBV4-3 and TRBJ2-7, with 7 bases fitting TRBD1. The V and J ends lost 2 bases and 0 bases, in that order; junction bases with no gene match: 10. The length of the CDR3 is 17 residues. CDR1 and CDR2 from the germline V gene are LGHNA and YSLEER.

V is TRBV7-2 and J is TRBJ2-7; the D call may be TRBD1 or TRBD2 (5 bases each). CDR1 is SGHTA, CDR2 FQGNSA, per germline. V lost 5 bases and J lost 12, with 26 bases in between. The length of the CDR3 is 15 residues. In DNA, the CDR3 is TGTGCCAGCAGCCCCCGGACACGGGGCCGGTCCCTCTCGTACTTC. It translates to CASSPRTRGRSLSYF.

In its sample, this clone was seen a few times. The V gene is TRBV4-3, the J gene TRBJ1-3; D unclear. The CDR3 totals 16 residues. Germline loops: CDR1 LGHNA, CDR2 YSLEER. V lost 1 base, J lost 1 base, and 11 bases lay in between. The CDR3 nucleotides are TGCGCCAGCAGCCAAGCCCCGGCCCCATCTGGAAACACCATATATTTT. Protein product: CASSQAPAPSGNTIYF.

This clone came up once. V is TRBV11-2 and J is TRBJ2-1; D uncertain. The length of the CDR3 is 14 residues. V lost 1 base and J lost 3, with 7 bases in between. Per the germline V gene, CDR1 is SGHAT and CDR2 is FQNNGV. CDR3 coding DNA: TGTGCCAGCAGCTTAGGCTCGGTCTACAATGAGCAGTTCTTC. Translating gives CASSLGSVYNEQFF.

The chain carries TRBV5-4 and TRBJ1-1; a weak D match, TRBD1 (5 bases). The CDR3 contains 17 residues. Trimming removed 3 bases at V and 1 base at J, with 19 bases between. Germline V lookup: CDR1 SGHNT, CDR2 YYREEE (reference sequence). Here the CDR3 DNA reads TGTGCCAGCAGCTCACCGACAGACGCCCTGCCGAACACTGAAGCTTTCTTT. Amino acids: CASSSPTDALPNTEAFF.

The chain uses TRBV9 and TRBJ1-4; D possibly corresponds to TRBD1 (6 bases). The germline V gene encodes CDR1 SGDLS and CDR2 YYNGEE. V dropped 3 bases and J dropped 17 bases, with 17 bases sitting between them. The CDR3 sequence is 12 residues long. CDR3 region: CASSGRGLRNFF. The DNA for the CDR3 is TGTGCCAGCAGCGGCCGGGGGCTCCGTAATTTTTTT.

The J gene is TRBJ2-5, the V gene TRBV9; D possibly corresponds to TRBD1 (6 bases). There are 13 residues in the CDR3. Looked up from germline, CDR1 is SGDLS and CDR2 is YYNGEE. V lost 2 bases, J lost 4 bases, and 9 bases lay in between. CDR3 loop: CASSVQGLETQYF. The DNA for the CDR3 is TGTGCCAGCAGCGTCCAGGGGTTAGAGACCCAGTACTTC.

As for this clone: Sequence at one end of the junction differs from germline and may be a read error. The rearrangement links TRBV28 to TRBJ2-7, with a tentative D call TRBD2 (6 bases). Germline-derived CDR1 and CDR2 are MDHEN and SYDVKM. The length of the CDR3 is 12 residues. The CDR3 DNA follows: TGTGCCAGCAGTTCTCTAGCGAGATCAACCAGATTC. Protein: CASSSLARSTRF.

The gene calls are TRBV5-6 and TRBJ2-2; 8 bases align to TRBD1. The V gene's germline CDR1 is SGHDT and CDR2 YYEEEE. After removal of 2 bases from V and 6 bases from J, the junction contained 9 bases not matched to a gene. The CDR3 loop spans 16 amino acids. The CDR3 here is CASSFRSQGVPGELFF. CDR3 nucleotide sequence: TGTGCCAGCAGCTTTCGGTCACAGGGGGTTCCCGGGGAGCTGTTTTTT.

V usage is TRBV2 and J usage is TRBJ1-1; 7 bases line up with TRBD1. The V and J ends lost 6 bases and 1 base, in that order; junction bases with no gene match: 8. The germline gives CDR1 SNHLY, CDR2 FYNNEI. There are 15 residues in the CDR3. This chain's CDR3 is CASRAGTVSNTEAFF. As DNA, the CDR3 is TGTGCCAGCAGGGCAGGGACAGTCTCGAACACTGAAGCTTTCTTT.

This clone was observed a few times. The chain uses TRBV5-1 and TRBJ2-7; 7 nucleotides agree with TRBD2. In germline, CDR1 is SGHRS, CDR2 YFSETQ. There are 17 residues in the CDR3. Germline trimming cut 3 bases from V and 3 bases from J; bases unmatched to any gene: 15. The DNA of the CDR3 is TGCGCCAGCAGCTCTACGATGACTAGCAGATCCGTCTACGAGCAGTACTTC. Amino acid sequence: CASSSTMTSRSVYEQYF.

This clone has only a few counts. The chain uses TRBV7-8 and TRBJ2-3; no reliable D call. Germline lookup yields CDR1 SGHVS and CDR2 FQNEAQ. The CDR3 runs to 13 residues. V lost 5 bases, J lost 2 bases, and 8 bases lay in between. Here the CDR3 reads CASSMTSTDTQYF. DNA of the CDR3: TGTGCCAGCAGCATGACATCCACAGATACGCAGTATTTT.

This clone was counted between two and nine times. Different DNA sequences within this sample yield the same CDR3. The chain employs TRBV19 and TRBJ1-5; D is undetermined. Trimming took 0 bases from V and 2 from J, leaving 2 bases between them. Germline lookup yields CDR1 LNHDA and CDR2 SQIVND (reference sequence). The CDR3 is 13 amino acids. The CDR3 region is CASSIEGNQPQHF. The CDR3 DNA follows: TGTGCCAGTAGTATAGAAGGCAATCAGCCCCAGCATTTT.

The chain employs TRBV7-2 and TRBJ2-5; 7 bases line up with TRBD2. With 5 bases clipped from V and 5 bases from J, the junction kept 11 bases outside the gene matches. The germline V gene has CDR1 SGHTA and CDR2 FQGNSA. The CDR3 loop spans 15 amino acids. CDR3 nucleotide sequence: TGTGCCAGCAGCCCGACTAGCCTTGGCTCGGAGACCCAGTACTTC. It codes for CASSPTSLGSETQYF.

This clone was counted only a few times. The V and J genes are TRBV19 and TRBJ2-1; 7 nucleotides agree with TRBD1. CDR3 length: 15 amino acids. The germline gives CDR1 LNHDA, CDR2 SQIVND (reference sequence). V gave up 3 bases and J gave up 3 bases; unmatched junction bases: 5. The CDR3 region is CASSMTGYDYNEQFF. CDR3 in DNA: TGTGCCAGTAGTATGACAGGGTATGACTACAATGAGCAGTTCTTC.

The rearrangement links TRBV20-1 to TRBJ1-5; D is possibly TRBD1 (5 bases). This CDR3 is 11 amino acids long. Between the trimmed V and J ends, which lost 6 bases and 7 bases, there was a span of 10 bases. CDR1 is DFQATT and CDR2 is SNEGSKA in the germline V gene (reference sequence). CDR3 in DNA: TGCAGTGCCTCGGCAGGGCAGCCCCAGCATTTT. It translates to CSASAGQPQHF.